This is a list of T cell receptor beta chains from one sample in a study of graft-versus-host responses after intestinal transplantation. Their antigens remain unidentified. Clones were sequenced by immunoSEQ multiplex PCR, and TCRdb holds only the in-frame ones, with some missing. This table has tens of thousands of clones, around 90% appearing once. Specimen: unstimulated CD8+ T cells sorted from spleen or lymph node cells, collected before transplant. All receptors come from a human donor who was the organ donor for an intestinal transplant. CDR3s include the opening cysteine and the closing phenylalanine or tryptophan. D genes are given only for firm matches. Expanded clones get a size class; other rows say once, few or many, or leave the size out.

v_gene: TRBV19
d_gene: .
abundance: few
len: 14
j_gene: TRBJ1-1
CDR3aa: CASRIMGEGTEAFF
CDR3nt: TGTGCCAGTAGGATAATGGGCGAGGGCACTGAAGCTTTCTTT

v_gene: TRBV2
d_gene: .
abundance: once
len: 15
j_gene: TRBJ2-5
CDR3aa: CASRESGYTKETQYF
CDR3nt: TGTGCCAGCAGAGAATCAGGCTACACCAAAGAGACCCAGTACTTC

v_gene: TRBV4-2
d_gene: TRBD1
abundance: few
len: 16
j_gene: TRBJ2-1
CDR3aa: CASSQVLQGSYNEQFF
CDR3nt: TGTGCCAGCAGCCAAGTGCTACAGGGGTCCTACAATGAGCAGTTCTTC

v_gene: TRBV5-4
d_gene: TRBD1
abundance: .
len: 15
j_gene: TRBJ1-1
CDR3aa: CASSLTGTGGRGAFF
CDR3nt: TGTGCCAGCAGTTTGACCGGGACAGGGGGCCGCGGAGCTTTCTTT

v_gene: TRBV9
d_gene: .
abundance: .
len: 15
j_gene: TRBJ1-5
CDR3aa: CASSVDGVVNQPQHF
CDR3nt: TGTGCCAGCAGCGTAGACGGGGTGGTCAATCAGCCCCAGCATTTT

v_gene: TRBV5-6
d_gene: TRBD2
abundance: .
len: 17
j_gene: TRBJ2-1
CDR3aa: CASSLDAGMREYNEQFF
CDR3nt: TGTGCCAGCAGCTTGGACGCAGGGATGCGGGAGTACAATGAGCAGTTCTTC

v_gene: TRBV4-3
d_gene: TRBD2
abundance: .
len: 16
j_gene: TRBJ2-3
CDR3aa: CASSPFGGGTTDTQYF
CDR3nt: TGCGCCAGCAGCCCTTTCGGGGGGGGAACCACAGATACGCAGTATTTT

v_gene: TRBV5-5
d_gene: TRBD1
abundance: once
len: 15
j_gene: TRBJ2-1
CDR3aa: CASSLYSGTGDEQFF
CDR3nt: TGTGCCAGCAGCTTGTATTCTGGGACAGGGGATGAGCAGTTCTTC

v_gene: TRBV19
d_gene: .
abundance: .
len: 16
j_gene: TRBJ2-2
CDR3aa: CASSIALGHFTGELFF
CDR3nt: TGTGCCAGTAGTATAGCCCTTGGACATTTCACCGGGGAGCTGTTTTTT

v_gene: TRBV4-3
d_gene: .
abundance: .
len: 17
j_gene: TRBJ1-2
CDR3aa: CASSPNLMQGMLGGYTF
CDR3nt: TGCGCCAGCAGCCCGAATCTAATGCAGGGAATGTTGGGGGGCTACACCTTC

v_gene: TRBV11-2
d_gene: TRBD1
abundance: .
len: 15
j_gene: TRBJ1-4
CDR3aa: CASSHAGQGDEKLFF
CDR3nt: TGTGCCAGCAGCCACGCGGGACAGGGTGATGAAAAACTGTTTTTT

v_gene: TRBV7-6
d_gene: .
abundance: .
len: 13
j_gene: TRBJ1-4
CDR3aa: CASSLARGEKLFF
CDR3nt: TGTGCCAGCAGCTTAGCCAGGGGCGAAAAACTGTTTTTT

v_gene: TRBV27
d_gene: .
abundance: .
len: 15
j_gene: TRBJ1-4
CDR3aa: CASSQIRGTNEKLFF
CDR3nt: TGTGCCAGCAGCCAGATTAGGGGGACCAATGAAAAACTGTTTTTT

v_gene: TRBV2
d_gene: TRBD1
abundance: .
len: 14
j_gene: TRBJ1-5
CDR3aa: CASSPGQGTQPQHF
CDR3nt: TGTGCCAGCAGCCCGGGACAGGGGACTCAGCCCCAGCATTTT

v_gene: TRBV7-9
d_gene: .
abundance: .
len: 12
j_gene: TRBJ1-1
CDR3aa: CASSPTNTEAFF
CDR3nt: TGTGCCAGCAGCCCGACTAACACTGAAGCTTTCTTT

v_gene: TRBV6-1
d_gene: .
abundance: .
len: 15
j_gene: TRBJ2-3
CDR3aa: CASSVPGSGTDTQYF
CDR3nt: TGTGCCAGCAGTGTGCCCGGGAGCGGAACAGATACGCAGTATTTT